The sequence of this T cell receptor beta chain was determined in a study of blood T cell repertoires in COVID-19. Overall study: From T cells, B-cell-depleted T cells, or PBMCs came the material, which was cDNA or gDNA.

The CDR3 runs to 14 residues. Germline assignment: CDR1 SGDLS and CDR2 YYNGEE. Trimming took 0 bases from V and 14 from J; bases not matched to a gene: 12. This clone was counted ten times or more. Authors' methods: Amplified reference gene primers provided the basis for estimating nucleated cell counts. Clones were sequenced by immunoSEQ multiplex PCR, and TCRdb holds only the in-frame ones, with some missing. V and J calls and clone size follow that table, whereas D and trimming were derived from the DNA. The table records a few hundred thousand clones, over 70% of them present only once. The chain combines TRBV9 with TRBJ1-1; 8 nucleotides match TRBD1. The TCR comes from a woman aged 50 to 65 with acute or convalescent COVID-19. Sample: peripheral blood. The CDR3 here is CASSVAGAGTGGFF. The CDR3 DNA sequence: TGTGCCAGCAGCGTAGCCGGAGCCGGGACAGGCGGCTTCTTT.